These 3 T cell receptor beta chains were sequenced from one sample in a study of CD8+ T cells in alopecia areata. Extracted RNA was reverse transcribed into cDNA, the sequencing template. The table came from immunoSEQ multiplex PCR; TCRdb's copy has only in-frame clones and leaves some out. The sample includes 150,000 or so clones, over 70% of them seen just once. The specimen comprised CD8+ T cells sorted from blood, sampled at week 0. These receptors came from a human donor with alopecia areata.

The rearrangement joins TRBV4-1 to TRBJ2-2; 13 bases are shared with TRBD2. Germline assignment: CDR1 MGHRA and CDR2 YSYEKL. This CDR3 region has 18 residues. V shed 4 bases, J shed 0 bases, and the junction held 5 bases outside the gene matches. In nucleotides, the CDR3 is TGCGCCAGCAGCCGACTAGCGGGAGGCCGCCCGAACACCGGGGAGCTGTTTTTT. It encodes CASSRLAGGRPNTGELFF.

CDR3 residues: CSVETVPNQPQHF. DNA for the CDR3: TGCAGCGTTGAAACGGTACCGAATCAGCCCCAGCATTTT. This sequence joins TRBV29-1 and TRBJ1-5; unclear D gene. The CDR3 has 13 residues. CDR1 is SQVTM, CDR2 ANQGSEA, per germline. The ends were cut back, 2 bases at V and 4 bases at J, with 9 bases in the middle.

This clone has a handful of counts. V usage is TRBV30 and J usage is TRBJ2-7, with D possibly called TRBD1 or TRBD2 (5 bases each). V was clipped by 1 base and J by 5 bases, with 24 bases between them. This CDR3 spans 17 amino acids. CDR1 is GTSNPN, CDR2 SVGIG, per germline (reference sequence). The CDR3 spells CAWSGDLLAGTYHEQYF. The CDR3 bases are TGTGCCTGGAGTGGGGATTTATTGGCAGGGACGTACCACGAGCAGTACTTC.